The rows below give T cell receptor beta chains drawn from one sample of a study of blood T cell repertoires in COVID-19. TCRdb's copy holds only in-frame clones and misses some; the assay was immunoSEQ multiplex PCR. This sample carries about 250,000 clones, about 91% of them seen once, and the ten largest clones take approximately 6%. The source material was peripheral blood. These receptors were collected from a young woman with COVID-19, enrolled during active disease. CDR3s include the opening cysteine and the closing phenylalanine or tryptophan. Each record gives: V gene, J gene, D gene, clone size, CDR3 DNA, CDR3 protein. The D gene is left open where the match is weak. For some rows the clone size is stated as once, few or many, or as a class when expanded; others skip it.

v_gene: TRBV9; j_gene: TRBJ1-1; d_gene: NA; abundance: NA; CDR3nt: TGTGCCAGCAGCGTTGACAGCTTAAACACTGAAGCTTTCTTT; CDR3aa: CASSVDSLNTEAFF
v_gene: TRBV7-9; j_gene: TRBJ2-7; d_gene: NA; abundance: NA; CDR3nt: TGTGCCAGCAGCTTATCGCCAGTTTACGAGCAGTACTTC; CDR3aa: CASSLSPVYEQYF
v_gene: TRBV19; j_gene: TRBJ1-2; d_gene: NA; abundance: few; CDR3nt: TGTGCCAGTAGTATCACAGGGATTCACTATGGCTACACCTTC; CDR3aa: CASSITGIHYGYTF
v_gene: TRBV10-3; j_gene: TRBJ1-4; d_gene: NA; abundance: NA; CDR3nt: TGTGCCATCAGTGAGTCGGGCGGAACAGGCGAAAAACTGTTTTTT; CDR3aa: CAISESGGTGEKLFF
v_gene: TRBV6-1; j_gene: TRBJ2-7; d_gene: TRBD1; abundance: NA; CDR3nt: TGTGCCAGCAGTGAGGACAGGGGTAGCCACGAGCAGTACTTC; CDR3aa: CASSEDRGSHEQYF
v_gene: TRBV13; j_gene: TRBJ2-5; d_gene: TRBD2; abundance: NA; CDR3nt: TGTGCCAGCAGCGCCGGACTAGCGGGGCCAGAGACCCAGTACTTC; CDR3aa: CASSAGLAGPETQYF
v_gene: TRBV6-5; j_gene: TRBJ1-1; d_gene: NA; abundance: few; CDR3nt: TGTGCCAGCAGGGACTTTACTGGACGGTTCTCAGGAGCTTTCTTT; CDR3aa: CASRDFTGRFSGAFF
v_gene: TRBV19; j_gene: TRBJ2-5; d_gene: NA; abundance: NA; CDR3nt: TGTGCCAGTAGTAGAACGGTCCAAGAGACCCAGTACTTC; CDR3aa: CASSRTVQETQYF
v_gene: TRBV27; j_gene: TRBJ1-5; d_gene: NA; abundance: NA; CDR3nt: TGTGCCAGCAGTTTATTCCTCGGGGAGCCCCAGCATTTT; CDR3aa: CASSLFLGEPQHF
v_gene: TRBV5-1; j_gene: TRBJ2-5; d_gene: TRBD2; abundance: NA; CDR3nt: TGCGCCAGCAGCTTGGGCGGGGGAGAAGAGACCCAGTACTTC; CDR3aa: CASSLGGGEETQYF
v_gene: TRBV7-2; j_gene: TRBJ2-7; d_gene: TRBD2; abundance: once; CDR3nt: TGTGCCAGCAGTCCAAGCGGGGGGCAAACCTACGAGCAGTACTTC; CDR3aa: CASSPSGGQTYEQYF
v_gene: TRBV29-1; j_gene: TRBJ2-3; d_gene: NA; abundance: NA; CDR3nt: TGCAGCGTTCTAGGGGTGGGGCAGGGACACACAGATACGCAGTATTTT; CDR3aa: CSVLGVGQGHTDTQYF
v_gene: TRBV6-6; j_gene: TRBJ1-5; d_gene: TRBD1; abundance: NA; CDR3nt: TGTGCCAGCAGTCCGGGGGACAGGATTTATAGCAATCAGCCCCAGCATTTT; CDR3aa: CASSPGDRIYSNQPQHF
v_gene: TRBV28; j_gene: TRBJ2-4; d_gene: NA; abundance: NA; CDR3nt: TGTGCCAGCAGTTTCCCCGGGGGTAAGGGCATTCAGTACTTC; CDR3aa: CASSFPGGKGIQYF
v_gene: TRBV4-3; j_gene: TRBJ2-2; d_gene: NA; abundance: NA; CDR3nt: TGCGCCAGCAGCCAAGAAGACAGCACCGGGGAGCTGTTTTTT; CDR3aa: CASSQEDSTGELFF
v_gene: TRBV7-2; j_gene: TRBJ2-5; d_gene: TRBD1; abundance: once; CDR3nt: TGTGCCAGCAGACCGACAGGGCAACAAGAGACCCAGTACTTC; CDR3aa: CASRPTGQQETQYF
v_gene: TRBV6-6; j_gene: TRBJ2-7; d_gene: NA; abundance: NA; CDR3nt: TGTGCCAGCAGTTACTCGCGCCTCTCCTACGAGCAGTACTTC; CDR3aa: CASSYSRLSYEQYF
v_gene: TRBV6-6; j_gene: TRBJ2-7; d_gene: NA; abundance: NA; CDR3nt: TGTGCCAGCAGTTACCGGGAAGGGTACGAGCAGTACTTC; CDR3aa: CASSYREGYEQYF
v_gene: TRBV2; j_gene: TRBJ1-3; d_gene: NA; abundance: NA; CDR3nt: TGTGCCAGCAGCCCCCTGACAACCTGGGGAAACACCATATATTTT; CDR3aa: CASSPLTTWGNTIYF
v_gene: TRBV27; j_gene: TRBJ2-1; d_gene: NA; abundance: NA; CDR3nt: TGTGCCAGCAGTTTGAAGGGGCCCTACAATGAGCAGTTCTTC; CDR3aa: CASSLKGPYNEQFF
v_gene: TRBV21-1; j_gene: TRBJ1-5; d_gene: NA; abundance: once; CDR3nt: TGTGCCACCAATACCCGAGGGCAGCCCCAGCATTTT; CDR3aa: CATNTRGQPQHF
v_gene: TRBV23-1; j_gene: TRBJ2-7; d_gene: TRBD1; abundance: NA; CDR3nt: TGCGCCAGCATCCCCGGGACAGGGGCCTACGAGCAGTACTTC; CDR3aa: CASIPGTGAYEQYF
v_gene: TRBV29-1; j_gene: TRBJ1-5; d_gene: TRBD1; abundance: NA; CDR3nt: TGCAGCGTTTCGACAGGGGGCGCTTCCCAGCCCCAGCATTTT; CDR3aa: CSVSTGGASQPQHF
v_gene: TRBV6-2/TRBV6-3; j_gene: TRBJ1-5; d_gene: TRBD1; abundance: NA; CDR3nt: TGTGCCAGCAGTCGGGGACAGACCTATAGCAATCAGCCCCAGCATTTT; CDR3aa: CASSRGQTYSNQPQHF
v_gene: TRBV19; j_gene: TRBJ2-2; d_gene: TRBD1; abundance: NA; CDR3nt: TGTGCCAGTAGTATAGGGCACAGGGGGTACACCGGGGAGCTGTTTTTT; CDR3aa: CASSIGHRGYTGELFF
v_gene: TRBV11-3; j_gene: TRBJ2-2; d_gene: TRBD2; abundance: NA; CDR3nt: TGTGCCAGCAGCCAACTAGCGGGACTCACCGGGGAGCTGTTTTTT; CDR3aa: CASSQLAGLTGELFF
v_gene: TRBV11-2; j_gene: TRBJ1-5; d_gene: NA; abundance: NA; CDR3nt: TGTGCCAGCAGCTTGGCGGCAGGGGCCAATCAGCCCCAGCATTTT; CDR3aa: CASSLAAGANQPQHF
v_gene: TRBV10-1; j_gene: TRBJ2-1; d_gene: NA; abundance: NA; CDR3nt: TGCGCCAGCAGTGAGTCCGCGCGGGGCTACAATGAGCAGTTCTTC; CDR3aa: CASSESARGYNEQFF
v_gene: TRBV27; j_gene: TRBJ2-5; d_gene: NA; abundance: NA; CDR3nt: TGTGCCAGCAGTCCTCTCCTCCGGGAAGAACGGCGGAAAGAGACCCAGTACTTC; CDR3aa: CASSPLLREERRKETQYF
v_gene: TRBV14; j_gene: TRBJ1-4; d_gene: NA; abundance: NA; CDR3nt: TGTGCCAGCAGCCTGTTCGCCGGGACATATGAAAAACTGTTTTTT; CDR3aa: CASSLFAGTYEKLFF
v_gene: TRBV2; j_gene: TRBJ2-5; d_gene: NA; abundance: NA; CDR3nt: TGTGCCAGCGTGCGGCAAACCGGAGGTAGAGAGACCCAGTACTTC; CDR3aa: CASVRQTGGRETQYF
v_gene: TRBV24-1; j_gene: TRBJ2-7; d_gene: TRBD1; abundance: NA; CDR3nt: TGTGCCACCAGTGCGGGCACAGGGGGATACGAGCAGTACTTC; CDR3aa: CATSAGTGGYEQYF
v_gene: TRBV7-2; j_gene: TRBJ2-3; d_gene: NA; abundance: once; CDR3nt: TGTGCCAGCAGCTTACCCAGGCACACAGATACGCAGTATTTT; CDR3aa: CASSLPRHTDTQYF
v_gene: TRBV4-3; j_gene: TRBJ2-1; d_gene: NA; abundance: NA; CDR3nt: TGCGCCAGCAGCCAAGTCGAGGTCTACCGGAATGAGCAGTTCTTC; CDR3aa: CASSQVEVYRNEQFF
v_gene: TRBV14; j_gene: TRBJ1-1; d_gene: NA; abundance: NA; CDR3nt: TGTGCCAGCAGCCAAGATGGGCAGGGCATGAACACTGAAGCTTTCTTT; CDR3aa: CASSQDGQGMNTEAFF
v_gene: TRBV6-2/TRBV6-3; j_gene: TRBJ1-5; d_gene: NA; abundance: NA; CDR3nt: TGTGCCAGCAGTTACCACTTGGCGGGCGGGGGGCTTCATCAGCCCCAGCATTTT; CDR3aa: CASSYHLAGGGLHQPQHF
v_gene: TRBV9; j_gene: TRBJ2-1; d_gene: NA; abundance: NA; CDR3nt: TGTGCCAGCAGCGTAGATTTCGGGAGCTCCTACAATGAGCAGTTCTTC; CDR3aa: CASSVDFGSSYNEQFF
v_gene: TRBV24-1; j_gene: TRBJ2-3; d_gene: TRBD1; abundance: NA; CDR3nt: TGTGCCACCAGTGAGACTACCGGGACAGGGTTATTCACAGATACGCAGTATTTT; CDR3aa: CATSETTGTGLFTDTQYF
v_gene: TRBV4-2; j_gene: TRBJ2-3; d_gene: NA; abundance: NA; CDR3nt: TGTGCCAGCAGCCAAGCGTTTGGGCGGGCTGTAACAGATACGCAGTATTTT; CDR3aa: CASSQAFGRAVTDTQYF
v_gene: TRBV5-5; j_gene: TRBJ1-2; d_gene: TRBD1; abundance: NA; CDR3nt: TGTGCCAGCAGCCGGGACAGGGTCTATGGCTACACCTTC; CDR3aa: CASSRDRVYGYTF
v_gene: TRBV6-2/TRBV6-3; j_gene: TRBJ1-4; d_gene: TRBD1; abundance: few; CDR3nt: TGTGCCAGCAGCCGTCAAGGGGGCGGCAATGAAAAACTGTTTTTT; CDR3aa: CASSRQGGGNEKLFF
v_gene: TRBV24-1; j_gene: TRBJ1-2; d_gene: TRBD1; abundance: NA; CDR3nt: TGTGCCACCAGTGATCCGGGACAGAGAAACTATGGCTACACCTTC; CDR3aa: CATSDPGQRNYGYTF
v_gene: TRBV29-1; j_gene: TRBJ1-5; d_gene: NA; abundance: NA; CDR3nt: TGCAGCGTTGGAGAATCAGGGGATCGTGGGCAGCCCCAGCATTTT; CDR3aa: CSVGESGDRGQPQHF
v_gene: TRBV4-3; j_gene: TRBJ1-2; d_gene: NA; abundance: NA; CDR3nt: TGCGCCAGCAGCCAAGCGGGACATACCGTTAACTATGGCTACACCTTC; CDR3aa: CASSQAGHTVNYGYTF
v_gene: TRBV19; j_gene: TRBJ1-2; d_gene: NA; abundance: NA; CDR3nt: TGTGCCAGTCTTCAGGGCCGGTATAATAACTATGGCTACACCTTC; CDR3aa: CASLQGRYNNYGYTF
v_gene: TRBV5-6; j_gene: TRBJ1-1; d_gene: NA; abundance: NA; CDR3nt: TGTGCCAGCAGCTTTATGGGGGCAAACACTGAAGCTTTCTTT; CDR3aa: CASSFMGANTEAFF
v_gene: TRBV6-2/TRBV6-3; j_gene: TRBJ1-1; d_gene: TRBD1; abundance: NA; CDR3nt: TGTGCCAGCAGTATCACAGGGGGCGAGACTGAAGCTTTCTTT; CDR3aa: CASSITGGETEAFF
v_gene: TRBV5-1; j_gene: TRBJ2-3; d_gene: NA; abundance: NA; CDR3nt: TGCGCCAGCACCGGCAGGGGACCTACAGATACGCAGTATTTT; CDR3aa: CASTGRGPTDTQYF
v_gene: TRBV5-1; j_gene: TRBJ2-5; d_gene: TRBD2; abundance: NA; CDR3nt: TGCGCCAGCAGCCTTGGCGGGGCGGGGGGTCAACAAGAGACCCAGTACTTC; CDR3aa: CASSLGGAGGQQETQYF
v_gene: TRBV5-1; j_gene: TRBJ2-2; d_gene: TRBD2; abundance: NA; CDR3nt: TGCGCCAGCAGCTTGGGGCCAGGGACTAGCCGGGGGACGAACACCGGGGAGCTGTTTTTT; CDR3aa: CASSLGPGTSRGTNTGELFF
v_gene: TRBV2; j_gene: TRBJ2-7; d_gene: NA; abundance: NA; CDR3nt: TGTGCCAGCAGTGCCAGCTTGGGGGCCGGGAACGAGCAGTACTTC; CDR3aa: CASSASLGAGNEQYF
v_gene: TRBV5-6; j_gene: TRBJ2-2; d_gene: NA; abundance: NA; CDR3nt: TGTGCCAGCAGCCTAAGAGAAACCGGGGAGCTGTTTTTT; CDR3aa: CASSLRETGELFF
v_gene: TRBV6-5; j_gene: TRBJ2-2; d_gene: NA; abundance: NA; CDR3nt: TGTGCCAGCAGTTACTCGACTACCATGAACACCGGGGAGCTGTTTTTT; CDR3aa: CASSYSTTMNTGELFF
v_gene: TRBV12-5; j_gene: TRBJ1-5; d_gene: NA; abundance: NA; CDR3nt: TGTGCTAGTGGCACACAGGGAACCCAGCCCCAGCATTTT; CDR3aa: CASGTQGTQPQHF
v_gene: TRBV6-6; j_gene: TRBJ1-2; d_gene: TRBD1; abundance: NA; CDR3nt: TGTGCCAGCAGTCACCCCGGGACAGGGGGCGATCACTATGGCTACACCTTC; CDR3aa: CASSHPGTGGDHYGYTF
v_gene: TRBV6-2/TRBV6-3; j_gene: TRBJ1-1; d_gene: NA; abundance: NA; CDR3nt: TGTGCCAGCAGTTTAACAGGGTTTGGGACTGAAGCTTTCTTT; CDR3aa: CASSLTGFGTEAFF